This TCR beta chain originates from a study of CD8+CD57+ T cells in acquired aplastic anemia. CDR1 and CDR2 from the germline V gene are LNHDA and SQIVND (reference sequence). The CDR3 runs to 15 residues. Patients chosen for sequencing had CD8+CD57+ cells that had expanded, as shown by flow cytometry. There were no patients without severe acquired aplastic anemia. The TCR beta profiling, which covered VDJ combination and CDR3 sequence, was carried out using genomic DNA as the template. TCRdb reanalysed the reads using MiXCR and keeps one entry per CDR3 protein. Among approximately 250,000 distinct CDR3 sequences listed, roughly 80% were seen once.

The chain links TRBV19 to TRBJ1-1; no firm D call. The DNA end lines up better with TRBJ2-1; the J call may be wrong. This sequence was found in a human donor with aplastic anemia. Sequencing used sorted CD4+, CD8+, or CD8+CD57+ T cells (not recorded which) from PBMCs. The CDR3 DNA reads TGTGCCAGTAGTATAGCTATGGCAGCCTACAATGAGCAGTTCTTC. Its protein is CASSIAMAAYNEQFF.